The sample holds a few counts of the clone carrying this T cell receptor (beta chain). Its antigen remains unidentified. This sample is drawn from a study of response to subunit inactivated influenza vaccine. Study observations and caveats: New T cells are recruited in small numbers by each seasonal influenza vaccination, according to the authors' suggestion.

In TCRdb, the RT-PCR reads were re-called with MiXCR into one record per CDR3 protein. The repertoire includes 610,000 or so distinct CDR3 sequences, about 14% of them detected once, and around 10% sits in the top ten. Trimming pared 1 base from V and 10 bases from J, leaving 13 bases between. The CDR3 consists of 13 residues. The genes are TRBV12-3 or TRBV12-4 and TRBJ1-1; D is possibly TRBD1 (5 bases). The specimen was PBMCs from blood, collected approximately 13 days after vaccination. This TCR came from a man between 50 and 59 years old who received an inactivated influenza vaccine. The CDR3 nucleotides are TGTGCCAGCAGTTTAGGTATCTTGGGGCCAGCTTTCTTT. The encoded protein is CASSLGILGPAFF.